These 32 T cell receptor beta chains were all obtained from the same sample, sequenced in a study of shared clonotypes between healthy human individuals (dated by TCRdb to 2018 to 2021). The library was produced with the immunoSEQ multiplex PCR assay. TCRdb provides this immuneACCESS table in a form limited to in-frame rearrangements. Some clones are lacking; in checked studies, under half of them reflect an unresolved V gene, and why the rest are absent is not known. The sample data list roughly 2.6 million clones, and approximately 90% of these were observed just once. The ten largest make up roughly 0.15% of the sample. Sequencing was performed on naive CD4+ T cells sorted from blood. The cell subset or site label, as the study defines it: CD45RA+ positively selected. The origin of the receptors is a man younger than 35 in good health.

The chain couples TRBV27 to TRBJ1-3; no reliable D call. The V end was cut by 2 bases, the J end by 0 bases, with 8 bases between. This CDR3 region has 15 residues. Germline values: CDR1 MNHEY, CDR2 SMNVEV (reference sequence). The CDR3 DNA follows: TGTGCCAGCAGTTTAGAGGGTACCTCTGGAAACACCATATATTTT. It is translated as CASSLEGTSGNTIYF.

This sequence joins TRBV5-5 and TRBJ2-6; D call uncertain. The CDR3 runs 14 residues. With 7 bases removed from V and 4 bases from J, the gap between germline ends came to 12 bases. CDR1 and CDR2 (germline): SGHKS, YYEKEE (reference sequence). The CDR3 nucleotides are TGTGCCAGCGGACCCCGGCTAGGGGCCAACGTCCTGACTTTC. Amino acid sequence: CASGPRLGANVLTF.

On this clone: The same CDR3 arises from other DNA sequences in this sample as well. The chain is built from TRBV9 and TRBJ2-1; D may be TRBD1 or TRBD2 (6 bases each). The CDR3 runs 15 residues. Looked up from germline, CDR1 is SGDLS and CDR2 is YYNGEE. V dropped 0 bases and J dropped 3 bases, with 10 bases sitting between them. Here the CDR3 reads CASSVDGGIYNEQFF. In nucleotides, the CDR3 is TGTGCCAGCAGCGTAGACGGGGGCATCTACAATGAGCAGTTCTTC. Combining the CDR3 with reference TRBV9 and TRBJ2-1 gives the whole variable domain DSGVTQTPKHLITATGQRVTLRCSPRSGDLSVYWYQQSLDQGLQFLIQYYNGEERAKGNILERFSAQQFPDLHSELNLSSLELGDSALYFCASSVDGGIYNEQFFGPGTRLTVL.

The rearrangement links TRBV7-2 to TRBJ1-6; 10 nucleotides agree with TRBD1. CDR3 length equals 16 residues. Losses at the gene ends were 2 bases for V and 7 bases for J; bases not matched to a gene: 5. Germline V lookup: CDR1 SGHTA, CDR2 FQGNSA. The CDR3 coding sequence is TGTGCCAGCAGCTTATTCGGGACAGGGGTCAATTCACCCCTCCACTTT. Translated: CASSLFGTGVNSPLHF.

The chain links TRBV30 to TRBJ1-2; unclear D gene. V lost 4 bases and J 6 bases, leaving 9 bases between the germline ends. CDR3 size: 11 residues. Germline CDR1 and CDR2: GTSNPN and SVGIG (reference sequence). For the CDR3, the DNA is TGTGCCTGGACCAATAGGGATGGCTACACCTTC. Its protein product is CAWTNRDGYTF.

The rearrangement joins TRBV11-3 to TRBJ2-1; D tentatively reads TRBD1 or TRBD2 (5 bases each). Germline assignment: CDR1 SGHNT and CDR2 YENEEA. This CDR3 has 13 residues. V shed 4 bases and J shed 5 bases, with 9 bases lying between them. DNA of the CDR3: TGTGCCAGCAGCTACGGGACCAACAATGAGCAGTTCTTC. Protein product: CASSYGTNNEQFF.

J is TRBJ1-3 and V is TRBV29-1, with D perhaps TRBD1 (5 bases). The CDR3 has 15 residues. V lost 4 bases to trimming and J lost 1 base, with 14 bases between them. The germline V gene encodes CDR1 SQVTM and CDR2 ANQGSEA. This CDR3 reads CSVGNRSLSGNTIYF. The CDR3 bases are TGCAGCGTTGGGAACAGGAGTCTATCTGGAAACACCATATATTTT. Full variable domain (rest looked up from reference TRBV29-1 and TRBJ1-3): SAVISQKPSRDICQRGTSLTIQCQVDSQVTMMFWYRQQPGQSLTLIATANQGSEATYESGFVIDKFPISRPNLTFSTLTVSNMSPEDSSIYLCSVGNRSLSGNTIYFGEGSWLTVV.

This chain uses TRBV18 with TRBJ2-1; the match to TRBD2 covers 15 bases. Germline loops: CDR1 KGHSH, CDR2 LQKENI. The CDR3 contains 16 residues. V was pared by 3 bases and J by 8 bases, with 5 bases of the junction left unmatched. CDR3 coding DNA: TGTGCCAGCTCACCCCTCGGACTAGCGGGAGGGCATGAGCAGTTCTTC. This gives the protein CASSPLGLAGGHEQFF.

As DNA, the CDR3 is TGTGCCAGCAGTGAAGGAGGGACTCAGCCCCAGCATTTT. It yields the protein CASSEGGTQPQHF. This rearrangement joins TRBV2 to TRBJ1-5; possible D gene TRBD1, 5 bases. Germline lookup yields CDR1 SNHLY and CDR2 FYNNEI. V shed 1 base and J shed 6 bases, with 7 bases lying between them. The length of the CDR3 is 13 residues. Full variable domain (rest looked up from reference TRBV2 and TRBJ1-5): EPEVTQTPSHQVTQMGQEVILRCVPISNHLYFYWYRQILGQKVEFLVSFYNNEISEKSEIFDDQFSVERPDGSNFTLKIRSTKLEDSAMYFCASSEGGTQPQHFGDGTRLSIL.

The chain carries TRBV5-1 and TRBJ2-3; TRBD2 aligns across 11 bases. V dropped 2 bases and J dropped 4; count of bases not matched to a gene: 3. Germline assignment: CDR1 SGHRS and CDR2 YFSETQ. The CDR3 loop spans 15 amino acids. CDR3 DNA sequence: TGCGCCAGCAGCTTTAGCGGGAGGGCCGCAGATACGCAGTATTTT. Encoded protein: CASSFSGRAADTQYF.

The rearrangement links TRBV5-1 to TRBJ2-1, with no clear D. The V gene's germline CDR1 is SGHRS and CDR2 YFSETQ. Trimming took 3 bases from V and 4 from J, leaving 5 bases between them. CDR3 length: 12 amino acids. This CDR3 is CASSSRYNEQFF. Here the CDR3 DNA reads TGCGCCAGCAGCTCGAGATACAATGAGCAGTTCTTC.

CDR3 in amino acids: CASSNTGMGQPQHF. The DNA of the CDR3 is TGTGCCAGCAGTAATACAGGGATGGGGCAGCCCCAGCATTTT. The chain joins TRBV6-1 to TRBJ1-5; weak D call: TRBD1 (6 bases). The CDR3 extends over 14 amino acids. From germline, CDR1 is MNHNS and CDR2 SASEGT. V lost 5 bases and J lost 7, with 15 bases in between.

This sequence joins TRBV11-1 and TRBJ2-7; 9 bases are shared with TRBD1. V shed 5 bases and J 5 bases; nucleotides not matched to a gene: 10. This CDR3 spans 15 amino acids. Germline V CDR1 and CDR2: SGHAT, FQDESV (reference sequence). CDR3 sequence: CASSDWGDRDDEQYF. The CDR3 nucleotides read TGTGCCAGCAGCGACTGGGGGGACAGGGACGACGAGCAGTACTTC.

The chain joins TRBV6-6 to TRBJ1-3, with 7 bases lining up with TRBD1. J gave up 2 bases and V 0 bases, and 1 base lay outside the gene matches. The CDR3 runs 15 residues. The germline CDR1 and CDR2 sequences are MNHNY and SVGAGI (reference sequence). CDR3 sequence: CASSYSQGAGNTIYF. DNA of the CDR3: TGTGCCAGCAGTTACTCGCAGGGGGCTGGAAACACCATATATTTT.

This sequence joins TRBV10-1 and TRBJ2-4, with 11 bases matching TRBD1. CDR3 length equals 14 residues. Trimming at V came to 3 bases and at J to 10 bases, leaving 5 bases not matched to a gene. CDR1 and CDR2 from the germline V gene are WNHNN and SYGVQD (reference sequence). The CDR3 here is CASSDPGQGGIQYF. The CDR3 DNA follows: TGCGCCAGCAGTGATCCGGGACAGGGGGGTATTCAGTACTTC.

The CDR3 DNA follows: TGCAGCGTCCGAGGGAGGATCGACAGGGGTGGAGATACGCAGTATTTT. Translated: CSVRGRIDRGGDTQYF. The chain combines TRBV29-1 with TRBJ2-3, with 8 bases that match TRBD1. Germline CDR1 reads SQVTM; CDR2 reads ANQGSEA. Germline trimming cut 6 bases from V and 5 bases from J; bases unmatched to any gene: 16. This CDR3 is built from 16 residues.

The chain has TRBV4-3 and TRBJ2-1, with TRBD2 identical over 10 bases. Germline V gives CDR1 LGHNA, CDR2 YSLEER. The junction had 6 bases not matched to a gene; V was cut back by 4 bases and J by 6 bases. The CDR3 spans 15 residues. CDR3 sequence (DNA): TGCGCCAGCAGCCGCCTAGCGGGAGCGAGCAATGAGCAGTTCTTC. Its translation is CASSRLAGASNEQFF.

The genes are TRBV2 and TRBJ2-3; the D is unclear. V lost 3 bases to trimming and J lost 7 bases, with 5 bases between them. Germline CDR1 and CDR2: SNHLY and FYNNEI. The CDR3 contains 11 residues. The CDR3 loop reads CASSEEYTQYF. As DNA, the CDR3 is TGTGCCAGCAGTGAGGAATATACGCAGTATTTT.

This chain connects TRBV4-1 to TRBJ2-3; possibly TRBD1 or TRBD2 for D (5 bases each). Per the germline V gene, CDR1 is MGHRA and CDR2 is YSYEKL. The CDR3 length is 17 residues. Trimming shortened V by 2 bases and J by 7 bases, and 22 bases separated the two germline ends. DNA for the CDR3: TGCGCCAGCAGCCAATACAACCGCCGGCTCGAGGGGAATACGCAGTATTTT. Translation: CASSQYNRRLEGNTQYF.

The rearrangement links TRBV7-6 to TRBJ1-3; 9 bases line up with TRBD1. Unmatched junction bases numbered 6, after V lost 3 bases and J lost 3 bases. There are 16 residues in the CDR3. Germline loops: CDR1 SGHVS, CDR2 FNYEAQ. CDR3 in amino acids: CASSFDWDRVGNTIYF. CDR3 in DNA: TGTGCCAGCAGCTTCGACTGGGACAGGGTTGGAAACACCATATATTTT.

The chain has TRBV7-6 and TRBJ1-2, with 7 bases identical to TRBD1. The CDR3 contains 14 residues. Unmatched junction bases numbered 6, after V lost 5 bases and J lost 3 bases. The germline V gene encodes CDR1 SGHVS and CDR2 FNYEAQ. CDR3 sequence: CASSPGQAHYGYTF. In nucleotides, the CDR3 is TGTGCCAGCAGCCCAGGACAGGCCCACTATGGCTACACCTTC.

This chain's CDR3 is CASTPRPNTEAFF. CDR3 nucleotide sequence: TGTGCCAGCACCCCTCGACCGAACACTGAAGCTTTCTTT. The chain has TRBV27 and TRBJ1-1; D unresolved. This CDR3 contains 13 residues. The germline V gene has CDR1 MNHEY and CDR2 SMNVEV (reference sequence). With 7 bases removed from V and 1 base from J, the gap between germline ends came to 10 bases.

The chain recombines TRBV28 with TRBJ1-6; no clear D gene. Germline loops: CDR1 MDHEN, CDR2 SYDVKM. The V gene lost 4 bases and the J gene lost 8 bases, with 15 bases spanning the gap. The CDR3 runs to 15 residues. CDR3 nucleotide sequence: TGTGCCAGCAGTTCCCGACTCCTAGGCGATTCACCCCTCCACTTT. It encodes CASSSRLLGDSPLHF.

The rearrangement links TRBV19 to TRBJ1-5, with a possible D match to TRBD1 (6 bases). The CDR3 covers 17 residues. Germline assignment: CDR1 LNHDA and CDR2 SQIVND (reference sequence). The V end was cut by 1 base, the J end by 3 bases, with 16 bases between. The CDR3 bases are TGTGCCAGTAGTATAGGGCGGACAGTTAACCTCAATCAGCCCCAGCATTTT. It codes for CASSIGRTVNLNQPQHF. Combining the CDR3 with reference TRBV19 and TRBJ1-5 gives the whole variable domain DGGITQSPKYLFRKEGQNVTLSCEQNLNHDAMYWYRQDPGQGLRLIYYSQIVNDFQKGDIAEGYSVSREKKESFPLTVTSAQKNPTAFYLCASSIGRTVNLNQPQHFGDGTRLSIL.

The CDR3 loop reads CAWTVGGPGNTIYF. The CDR3 DNA reads as TGTGCCTGGACTGTGGGGGGACCTGGAAACACCATATATTTT. The V gene is TRBV30, the J gene TRBJ1-3; TRBD1 might be the D (5 bases). The CDR3 runs to 14 residues. The V gene's germline CDR1 is GTSNPN and CDR2 SVGIG (reference sequence). V was shortened by 4 bases and J by 2 bases, with 12 bases between the two germline ends.

The gene calls are TRBV28 and TRBJ1-5, with 8 bases lining up with TRBD1. After removal of 4 bases from V and 4 bases from J, the junction contained 6 bases not matched to a gene. Germline V lookup: CDR1 MDHEN, CDR2 SYDVKM. CDR3 length equals 15 residues. CDR3 coding DNA: TGTGCCAGCAGTTGGCCCAGACAGGGGAATCAGCCCCAGCATTTT. The encoded protein is CASSWPRQGNQPQHF.

The V and J genes are TRBV19 and TRBJ2-3; weak D call: TRBD2 (6 bases). Germline lookup yields CDR1 LNHDA and CDR2 SQIVND (reference sequence). There are 15 residues in the CDR3. V was shortened by 0 bases and J by 1 base, with 8 bases between the two germline ends. The CDR3 DNA follows: TGTGCCAGTAGTATAGACGGGACTGGCACAGATACGCAGTATTTT. It codes for CASSIDGTGTDTQYF.

The V gene is TRBV5-5, the J gene TRBJ2-3; no clear D. With 3 bases removed from V and 0 bases from J, the gap between germline ends came to 8 bases. Germline V gene lookup returns CDR1 SGHKS and CDR2 YYEKEE (reference sequence). This CDR3 has 14 residues. The CDR3 spells CASSWATSTDTQYF. CDR3 DNA: TGTGCCAGCAGCTGGGCGACTAGCACAGATACGCAGTATTTT.

Only one count was recorded for this clone. Other DNA sequences of this sample code for an identical CDR3. The rearrangement links TRBV5-1 to TRBJ2-3; no clear D gene. Trimming removed 7 bases at V and 2 bases at J, with 8 bases between. The CDR3 is 12 amino acids. CDR1 and CDR2 from the germline V gene are SGHRS and YFSETQ. The CDR3 coding sequence is TGCGCCAGCTCCCAGAACACAGATACGCAGTATTTT. This sequence encodes CASSQNTDTQYF.

The V and J genes are TRBV2 and TRBJ1-5; 8 nucleotides align to TRBD1. Losses at the gene ends were 5 bases for V and 3 bases for J; bases not matched to a gene: 15. The V gene's germline CDR1 is SNHLY and CDR2 FYNNEI. The CDR3 has 18 residues. CDR3 in DNA: TGTGCCAGCAGTCCAATCCGGGACAGGTTAGCGGTCAATCAGCCCCAGCATTTT. Translating gives CASSPIRDRLAVNQPQHF.

J is TRBJ2-1 and V is TRBV6-5; D is unresolved. CDR1 is MNHEY and CDR2 is SVGAGI in the germline V gene. The CDR3 length is 13 residues. The V end lost 0 bases, the J end lost 8 bases, and 8 bases lay between the germline ends. CDR3 bases: TGTGCCAGCAGTTACTCCTTTGAGGATGAGCAGTTCTTC. Its translation: CASSYSFEDEQFF.

CDR3 loop: CASSLEIGFSSGNTIYF. The CDR3 DNA is TGTGCCAGCAGCTTAGAAATAGGTTTTTCCTCTGGAAACACCATATATTTT. V usage is TRBV11-2 and J usage is TRBJ1-3; D remains unclear. This CDR3 has 17 amino acids. Trimming removed 0 bases at V and 0 bases at J, with 12 bases between. Germline V gene data show CDR1 as SGHAT and CDR2 as FQNNGV.